One sample yielded the 11 T cell receptor beta chains listed below, sequenced in a study of CD8+CD57+ T cells in acquired aplastic anemia. It was genomic DNA that served as the template for profiling TCR beta VDJ and CDR3. TCRdb independently ran MiXCR on the reads; one entry per CDR3 protein. The profile shows 200,000 or so distinct CDR3 sequences, around three fifths of them singletons. Sequencing was done on a sample of sorted CD4+, CD8+, or CD8+CD57+ T cells (not recorded which) from PBMCs. These TCRs come from a human donor with severe aplastic anemia or a healthy control (not recorded which).

DNA for the CDR3: TGCGCCAGCAGCTTCGTAGGGAATTGGGTTGGGAATATGAACACTGAAGCTTTCTTT. Its translation is CASSFVGNWVGNMNTEAFF. J is TRBJ1-1 and V is TRBV5-1, with unresolved D. With 2 bases removed from V and 0 bases from J, the gap between germline ends came to 23 bases. Per the germline V gene, CDR1 is SGHRS and CDR2 is YFSETQ. The CDR3 length is 19 residues.

The rearrangement uses TRBV15 and TRBJ2-3, with TRBD2 as a possible D gene (6 bases). The germline V gene encodes CDR1 LNHNV and CDR2 YYDKDF (reference sequence). V was pared by 3 bases and J by 4 bases, with 14 bases between. The CDR3 consists of 15 residues. The CDR3 loop reads CATSRGGEVADTQYF. The DNA of the CDR3 is TGTGCCACCAGCAGGGGGGGAGAGGTAGCAGATACGCAGTATTTT.

This chain uses TRBV7-9 with TRBJ1-2; D is unclear. Looked up from germline, CDR1 is SEHNR and CDR2 is FQNEAQ (reference sequence). V dropped 5 bases and J dropped 0 bases, with 13 bases sitting between them. The CDR3 totals 15 residues. The CDR3 protein is CASSLDAGTNYGYTF. CDR3 nucleotides: TGTGCCAGCAGCCTGGACGCAGGAACTAACTATGGCTACACCTTC.

The genes are TRBV20-1 and TRBJ2-7; D unresolved. The CDR3 runs to 13 residues. V lost 0 bases and J lost 1, with 7 bases in between. Per germline, CDR1 DFQATT and CDR2 SNEGSKA (reference sequence). The CDR3 protein is CSARDSGSYEQYF. CDR3 nucleotides: TGCAGTGCTAGAGATAGTGGGTCCTACGAGCAGTACTTC.

The chain recombines TRBV6-6 with TRBJ1-2; D is possibly TRBD1 (5 bases). The CDR3 contains 15 residues. Trimming cost V 3 bases and J 4 bases, with 15 bases left between them. The germline V gene encodes CDR1 MNHNY and CDR2 SVGAGI (reference sequence). CDR3 region: CASSYLAGPAYGYTF. The CDR3 coding sequence is TGTGCCAGCAGTTATCTTGCAGGGCCTGCCTATGGCTACACCTTC.

V gene TRBV7-9 combines with J gene TRBJ2-1, with D perhaps assigned TRBD1 or TRBD2 (5 bases each). The CDR3 sequence is 15 residues long. Germline assignment: CDR1 SEHNR and CDR2 FQNEAQ (reference sequence). Trimming removed 11 bases from V and 6 bases from J, with 23 bases in between. As DNA, the CDR3 is TGTGCCGACCCGACCGGGGCCAGATTAGGCAATGAGCAGTTCTTC. Translation gives CADPTGARLGNEQFF.

This CDR3 is CSAHWVGPRPTGDTQYF. CDR3 nucleotides: TGCAGTGCCCATTGGGTAGGCCCCCGGCCCACGGGAGATACGCAGTATTTT. The genes are TRBV20-1 and TRBJ2-3; D remains unclear. V lost 6 bases and J 5 bases, leaving 27 bases between the germline ends. Germline CDR1 DFQATT, CDR2 SNEGSKA (reference sequence). The CDR3 contains 17 residues.

Many counts were recorded for this clonotype. The chain joins TRBV30 to TRBJ1-2, with D uncertain. Trimming removed 0 bases from V and 3 bases from J, with 11 bases in between. Germline V gives CDR1 GTSNPN, CDR2 SVGIG (reference sequence). CDR3 length: 14 amino acids. DNA of the CDR3: TGTGCCTGGAGTGTGCCGTGGGATGACTATGGCTACACCTTC. This gives the protein CAWSVPWDDYGYTF.

This clonotype was seen a few times. The DNA for the CDR3 is TGTGCCAGCAGCTTAGCCGCGCCAGCTAGACATCAAGAGACCCAGTACTTC. It codes for CASSLAAPARHQETQYF. The chain carries TRBV7-8 and TRBJ2-5; D unclear. The length of the CDR3 is 17 residues. The germline CDR1 and CDR2 sequences are SGHVS and FQNEAQ. Trimming removed 0 bases from V and 2 bases from J, with 16 bases in between. Based on the CDR3 plus reference TRBV7-8 and TRBJ2-5, the full variable domain is GAGVSQSPRYKVAKRGQDVALRCDPISGHVSLFWYQQALGQGPEFLTYFQNEAQLDKSGLPSDRFFAERPEGSVSTLKIQRTQQEDSAVYLCASSLAAPARHQETQYFGPGTRLLVL.

The chain has TRBV5-1 and TRBJ2-7; D is unclear. The CDR3 spans 12 residues. The germline gives CDR1 SGHRS, CDR2 YFSETQ. V lost 2 bases, J lost 4 bases, and 7 bases lay in between. The CDR3 DNA follows: TGCGCCAGCAGCTTCGAGAGGTACGAGCAGTACTTC. Its protein product is CASSFERYEQYF.

The chain has TRBV7-8 and TRBJ2-5, with TRBD1 identical over 12 bases. After removal of 5 bases from V and 4 bases from J, the junction contained 8 bases not matched to a gene. This CDR3 is 16 amino acids long. Germline values: CDR1 SGHVS, CDR2 FQNEAQ. The CDR3 nucleotides read TGTGCCAGCAGCCCACGGGACAGGGGGCCTCCAGAGACCCAGTACTTC. It translates to CASSPRDRGPPETQYF.